This is a list of T cell receptor beta chains from one sample in a study of cytomegalovirus exposure and HLA in healthy donors. Generated by immunoSEQ multiplex PCR, the TCRdb table keeps only in-frame clones and is missing some. Here the sample spans about 140,000 clones, roughly three quarters being singletons. The source material was PBMCs. All receptors come from a male donor in good health and CMV-seronegative. Each CDR3 is given with its conserved first and last residue. Fields, in order: D gene, J gene, clone size, V gene, CDR3 DNA, CDR3 protein. A D gene is named only where the DNA matches it firmly. Clone size appears in some rows only: once, few, many, or a class for an expanded clone.

d_gene: TRBD2
j_gene: TRBJ2-1
abundance: -
v_gene: TRBV5-4
CDR3nt: TGTGCCAGCAGCTTGGGAGGGCTAGCGGGTTACAATGAGCAGTTCTTC
CDR3aa: CASSLGGLAGYNEQFF

d_gene: -
j_gene: TRBJ2-7
abundance: -
v_gene: TRBV9
CDR3nt: TGTGCCAGCAGCGTCGGCCTAGACTCCTACGAGCAGTACTTC
CDR3aa: CASSVGLDSYEQYF

d_gene: TRBD1
j_gene: TRBJ2-2
abundance: -
v_gene: TRBV27
CDR3nt: TGTGCCAGTGGGACAGGGGACACCGGGGAGCTGTTTTTT
CDR3aa: CASGTGDTGELFF

d_gene: TRBD1
j_gene: TRBJ1-2
abundance: -
v_gene: TRBV5-4
CDR3nt: TGCGCCAGCAGCCAAGATCCCTTGACAGGGGTCTATGGCTACACCTTC
CDR3aa: CASSQDPLTGVYGYTF

d_gene: -
j_gene: TRBJ1-1
abundance: -
v_gene: TRBV4-2
CDR3nt: TGTGCCAGCAGCCAAGTTTCCCGCGCGAGGAACACTGAAGCTTTCTTT
CDR3aa: CASSQVSRARNTEAFF

d_gene: TRBD2
j_gene: TRBJ2-7
abundance: few
v_gene: TRBV6-6
CDR3nt: TGTGCCAGCAGTTTTACTAGCGGGGCCTACGAGCAGTACTTC
CDR3aa: CASSFTSGAYEQYF

d_gene: -
j_gene: TRBJ2-5
abundance: -
v_gene: TRBV7-2
CDR3nt: TGTGCCAGCAGCCCCAGGGGCCAAGAGACCCAGTACTTC
CDR3aa: CASSPRGQETQYF

d_gene: -
j_gene: TRBJ2-2
abundance: -
v_gene: TRBV5-4
CDR3nt: TGTGCCAGCAGCTCCCGGAGGAACACCGGGGAGCTGTTTTTT
CDR3aa: CASSSRRNTGELFF

d_gene: -
j_gene: TRBJ1-1
abundance: -
v_gene: TRBV6-5
CDR3nt: TGTGCCAGCAACCTGGGGGCACGGAACACTGAAGCTTTCTTT
CDR3aa: CASNLGARNTEAFF

d_gene: TRBD2
j_gene: TRBJ2-3
abundance: -
v_gene: TRBV4-3
CDR3nt: TGCGCCAGCAGCCCGGGGGGGGCCGGGTCGGATACGCAGTATTTT
CDR3aa: CASSPGGAGSDTQYF

d_gene: TRBD1
j_gene: TRBJ2-1
abundance: once
v_gene: TRBV5-1
CDR3nt: TGCGCCAGCAGCTCACTGACAGGGGGGGTCGGCAATGAGCAGTTCTTC
CDR3aa: CASSSLTGGVGNEQFF

d_gene: TRBD2
j_gene: TRBJ2-3
abundance: -
v_gene: TRBV7-8
CDR3nt: TGTGCCAGCAGCTTAACGGGGGGGGTCCTCTATACGCAGTATTTT
CDR3aa: CASSLTGGVLYTQYF

d_gene: -
j_gene: TRBJ1-1
abundance: -
v_gene: TRBV6-5
CDR3nt: TGTGCCAGCAGCCCTTGGGCGGGGGCGAACACTGAAGCTTCCTTT
CDR3aa: CASSPWAGANTEASF

d_gene: TRBD2
j_gene: TRBJ2-3
abundance: -
v_gene: TRBV27
CDR3nt: TGTGCCAGCAGTCCACGACTAGCGGGGGGTTCAGATACGCAGTATTTT
CDR3aa: CASSPRLAGGSDTQYF

d_gene: -
j_gene: TRBJ1-5
abundance: -
v_gene: TRBV18
CDR3nt: TGTGCCAGCTCACCGGGGGCCTCTAGCAATCAGCCCCAGCATTTT
CDR3aa: CASSPGASSNQPQHF

d_gene: -
j_gene: TRBJ1-3
abundance: -
v_gene: TRBV5-4
CDR3nt: TGTGCCAGCAGCTTGGCGACAGGACGCCTCTCTGGAAACACCATATATTTT
CDR3aa: CASSLATGRLSGNTIYF

d_gene: -
j_gene: TRBJ1-2
abundance: -
v_gene: TRBV27
CDR3nt: TGTGCCAGCAGTTTATACCAGGGGAACTATGGCTACACCTTC
CDR3aa: CASSLYQGNYGYTF

d_gene: TRBD1
j_gene: TRBJ2-7
abundance: -
v_gene: TRBV19
CDR3nt: TGTGCCACTACAAGGACAGGCTCCCACGAGCAGTACTTC
CDR3aa: CATTRTGSHEQYF

d_gene: -
j_gene: TRBJ1-2
abundance: -
v_gene: TRBV27
CDR3nt: TGTGCCAGCAGTTTATATGGGGGGGCAGAACGGGGCTATGGCTACACCTTC
CDR3aa: CASSLYGGAERGYGYTF

d_gene: -
j_gene: TRBJ1-5
abundance: once
v_gene: TRBV7-7
CDR3nt: TGTGCTAGCAGCCCCGCAGGGATCAATCAGCCCCAGCATTTT
CDR3aa: CASSPAGINQPQHF

d_gene: TRBD2
j_gene: TRBJ2-1
abundance: -
v_gene: TRBV2
CDR3nt: TGTGCCAGCAAGGGCGGGGGAGTTTACAATGAGCAGTTCTTC
CDR3aa: CASKGGGVYNEQFF

d_gene: TRBD1
j_gene: TRBJ2-1
abundance: -
v_gene: TRBV7-9
CDR3nt: TGTGCCAGCAGCCCAGGACAGGGGGGCTACAATGAGCAGTTCTTC
CDR3aa: CASSPGQGGYNEQFF

d_gene: TRBD1
j_gene: TRBJ1-2
abundance: -
v_gene: TRBV10-3
CDR3nt: TGTGCCATCAGTCCCGGGACAGGGGTAGGCTACACCTTC
CDR3aa: CAISPGTGVGYTF

d_gene: -
j_gene: TRBJ1-4
abundance: once
v_gene: TRBV2
CDR3nt: TGTGCCAGCAAATTCTCTTACAGCAAGAATGAAAAACTGTTTTTT
CDR3aa: CASKFSYSKNEKLFF

d_gene: -
j_gene: TRBJ2-5
abundance: medium-sized
v_gene: TRBV4-3
CDR3nt: TGCGCCAGCAGCCAAGATCGGGGAGGAGAGACCCAGTACTTC
CDR3aa: CASSQDRGGETQYF

d_gene: TRBD2
j_gene: TRBJ2-3
abundance: -
v_gene: TRBV9
CDR3nt: TGTGCCAGCAGCGTAGGTCGGGGGGTCACAGATACGCAGTATTTT
CDR3aa: CASSVGRGVTDTQYF

d_gene: -
j_gene: TRBJ2-7
abundance: -
v_gene: TRBV30
CDR3nt: TGTGCCTGGAGTGGACAATTCTCCTACGAGCAGTACTTC
CDR3aa: CAWSGQFSYEQYF

d_gene: TRBD1
j_gene: TRBJ1-2
abundance: -
v_gene: TRBV30
CDR3nt: TGTGCCTGGAGCGTCGGGACAGGCCTCTATGGCTACACCTTC
CDR3aa: CAWSVGTGLYGYTF

d_gene: -
j_gene: TRBJ1-6
abundance: -
v_gene: TRBV7-9
CDR3nt: TGTGCCAGCAGCCCACAGTCCCCAATGAATTCACCCCTCCACTTT
CDR3aa: CASSPQSPMNSPLHF

d_gene: -
j_gene: TRBJ2-5
abundance: -
v_gene: TRBV27
CDR3nt: TGTGCCAGCAGTTTGGCAGGAGAGGGGACCCAGTACTTC
CDR3aa: CASSLAGEGTQYF

d_gene: TRBD1
j_gene: TRBJ1-2
abundance: -
v_gene: TRBV5-1
CDR3nt: TGCGCCAGCGACCGGGACAGGGTTGGCTACACCTTC
CDR3aa: CASDRDRVGYTF

d_gene: TRBD2
j_gene: TRBJ2-1
abundance: -
v_gene: TRBV7-3
CDR3nt: TGTGCCAGCAGCTTAGGTCCGGGGGGGCAGGGTGCTGAGCAGTTCTTC
CDR3aa: CASSLGPGGQGAEQFF

d_gene: TRBD1
j_gene: TRBJ2-3
abundance: -
v_gene: TRBV7-9
CDR3nt: TGTGCCAGCACCCCTCCCGGGACAGGAAGCACAGATACGCAGTATTTT
CDR3aa: CASTPPGTGSTDTQYF

d_gene: -
j_gene: TRBJ2-4
abundance: -
v_gene: TRBV30
CDR3nt: TGTGCCTGGGATAGCGGTAGGGGCATTCAGTACTTC
CDR3aa: CAWDSGRGIQYF

d_gene: TRBD2
j_gene: TRBJ2-2
abundance: -
v_gene: TRBV19
CDR3nt: TGTGCCAGTAGTGCCCGGACTAGCGGGGGGTCCGGGGAGCTGTTTTTT
CDR3aa: CASSARTSGGSGELFF

d_gene: -
j_gene: TRBJ1-1
abundance: once
v_gene: TRBV30
CDR3nt: TGTGCCTGGTCCCGGGCGGGGAACACTGAAGCTTTCTTT
CDR3aa: CAWSRAGNTEAFF

d_gene: -
j_gene: TRBJ2-6
abundance: -
v_gene: TRBV5-5
CDR3nt: TGTGCCAGCAGCTTGGCCGGTGACGGGACTTTATTTGGGGCCAACGTCCTGACTTTC
CDR3aa: CASSLAGDGTLFGANVLTF

d_gene: -
j_gene: TRBJ2-3
abundance: once
v_gene: TRBV18
CDR3nt: TGTGCCAGCTCGACCTGGCGTAGCGAGGGCACAGATACGCAGTATTTT
CDR3aa: CASSTWRSEGTDTQYF

d_gene: TRBD2
j_gene: TRBJ2-1
abundance: -
v_gene: TRBV30
CDR3nt: TGTGCCTCCCTGGCTAGCGGGGACTACAATGAGCAGTTCTTC
CDR3aa: CASLASGDYNEQFF

d_gene: -
j_gene: TRBJ2-6
abundance: -
v_gene: TRBV4-2
CDR3nt: TGTGCCAGCAGCCAAGATTCAGGGGCCGGGGCCAACGTCCTGACTTTC
CDR3aa: CASSQDSGAGANVLTF

d_gene: TRBD1
j_gene: TRBJ1-5
abundance: few
v_gene: TRBV4-2
CDR3nt: TGTGCCAGCAGCCCTGGACAGGAAAGCAATCAGCCCCAGCATTTT
CDR3aa: CASSPGQESNQPQHF

d_gene: -
j_gene: TRBJ2-7
abundance: -
v_gene: TRBV7-2
CDR3nt: TGTGCCAGCAGCTTTTACTACGAGCAGTACTTC
CDR3aa: CASSFYYEQYF

d_gene: -
j_gene: TRBJ2-7
abundance: -
v_gene: TRBV9
CDR3nt: TGTGCCAGCAGCGTAGGGACAAATCCCTACGAGCAGTACTTC
CDR3aa: CASSVGTNPYEQYF

d_gene: TRBD1
j_gene: TRBJ1-4
abundance: -
v_gene: TRBV5-5
CDR3nt: TGTGCCAGCAGCTACAGGGGGAGGAATGAAAAACTGTTTTTT
CDR3aa: CASSYRGRNEKLFF

d_gene: -
j_gene: TRBJ1-2
abundance: -
v_gene: TRBV5-4
CDR3nt: TGTGCCAGCAGCTTGGAAACTGCCGGGGGCTACACCTTC
CDR3aa: CASSLETAGGYTF

d_gene: TRBD1
j_gene: TRBJ1-2
abundance: -
v_gene: TRBV10-3
CDR3nt: TGTGCCATCAGTGAGTGGACAGGGGGAAGGTATGGCTACACCTTC
CDR3aa: CAISEWTGGRYGYTF

d_gene: -
j_gene: TRBJ2-5
abundance: -
v_gene: TRBV21-1
CDR3nt: TGTGCCAGCAGCAAATCTAGCGGGGGGGCGTTTGAGACCCAGTACTTC
CDR3aa: CASSKSSGGAFETQYF

d_gene: TRBD1
j_gene: TRBJ1-2
abundance: -
v_gene: TRBV14
CDR3nt: TGTGCCAGCAGCCCAGGACAGGGCCATGGCTACACCTTC
CDR3aa: CASSPGQGHGYTF

d_gene: TRBD2
j_gene: TRBJ2-7
abundance: -
v_gene: TRBV5-1
CDR3nt: TGCGCCAGCAGCTTGGACGGGACTAGCGGGGGGGCCTCCTACGAGCAGTACTTC
CDR3aa: CASSLDGTSGGASYEQYF

d_gene: TRBD1
j_gene: TRBJ2-5
abundance: -
v_gene: TRBV5-6
CDR3nt: TGTGCCAGCAGCCTCCAGGGGGCCGAGACCCAGTACTTC
CDR3aa: CASSLQGAETQYF

d_gene: -
j_gene: TRBJ1-1
abundance: few
v_gene: TRBV6-5
CDR3nt: TGTGCCATCTGGACAGCTAGGGAAGCTTTCTTT
CDR3aa: CAIWTAREAFF

d_gene: TRBD1
j_gene: TRBJ2-1
abundance: -
v_gene: TRBV5-1
CDR3nt: TGCGCCAGCAGCTACGACAGGGTGGGGCAGGGTGAGCAGTTCTTC
CDR3aa: CASSYDRVGQGEQFF

d_gene: -
j_gene: TRBJ1-6
abundance: -
v_gene: TRBV7-9
CDR3nt: TGTGCCAGCAGCGAAGCGGGCTCACCCCTCCACTTT
CDR3aa: CASSEAGSPLHF

d_gene: -
j_gene: TRBJ1-3
abundance: -
v_gene: TRBV6-5
CDR3nt: TGTGCCAGCAGTTATGGAGTTTTCCCCTCTGGAAACACCATATATTTT
CDR3aa: CASSYGVFPSGNTIYF

d_gene: TRBD1
j_gene: TRBJ2-1
abundance: -
v_gene: TRBV19
CDR3nt: TGTGCCAGTAGTTTCCAGGACAGGGGCGATGAGCAGTTCTTC
CDR3aa: CASSFQDRGDEQFF

d_gene: TRBD1
j_gene: TRBJ2-2
abundance: -
v_gene: TRBV30
CDR3nt: TGTGCCTGGAGTGACAGGGGTGCCGGGGAGCTGTTTTTT
CDR3aa: CAWSDRGAGELFF